These 10 T cell receptor beta chains were all obtained from the same sample, sequenced in a study of blood T cells in healthy people across ages. A sample-barcoded 5' primer and a J-beta primer mix were used in a second PCR of roughly 6 to 11 cycles. TCRdb recomputed calls from the 5' RACE reads with MiXCR, one row per CDR3 protein. This sample has hundreds of thousands of distinct CDR3 sequences; roughly 48% occur once, and the top ten carry under 30%. The sample was blood. The receptors stem from a man older than 75 in good health.

This rearrangement joins TRBV18 to TRBJ2-3; tentative D call: TRBD1 (6 bases). The CDR3 sequence is 15 residues long. Per germline, CDR1 KGHSH and CDR2 LQKENI. The germline V and J ends were trimmed by 6 bases and 2 bases, with 15 bases remaining between them. CDR3 bases: TGTGCCAGCTCGCCTCCGGGACAAACCACAGATACGCAGTATTTT. Its translation is CASSPPGQTTDTQYF.

The gene calls are TRBV7-2 and TRBJ2-5, with D hard to call. CDR1 SGHTA and CDR2 FQGNSA come from the germline V gene. This CDR3 contains 15 residues. The ends were cut back, 4 bases at V and 1 base at J, with 13 bases in the middle. The CDR3 region has the DNA TGTGCCAGCAGCTCCCTCGGACGTTTCCAAGAGACCCAGTACTTC. Translated, it gives CASSSLGRFQETQYF. The whole variable domain, filled in from reference TRBV7-2 and TRBJ2-5, reads GAGVSQSPSNKVTEKGKDVELRCDPISGHTALYWYRQSLGQGLEFLIYFQGNSAPDKSGLPSDRFSAERTGGSVSTLTIQRTQQEDSAVYLCASSSLGRFQETQYFGPGTRLLVL.

The gene calls are TRBV30 and TRBJ2-5; D is ambiguous. The J call may be faulty, since TRBJ2-7 better matches the DNA end. CDR1 and CDR2 from the germline V gene are GTSNPN and SVGIG (reference sequence). The length of the CDR3 is 13 residues. This chain's CDR3 is CAWAPGQRYEQYF. As DNA, the CDR3 is TGTGCCTGGGCCCCGGGTCAGCGCTACGAGCAGTACTTC.

The chain joins TRBV20-1 to TRBJ2-3; D is perhaps TRBD1 or TRBD2 (6 bases each). V shed 1 base and J shed 5 bases, with 19 bases lying between them. The CDR3 runs 16 residues. Germline values: CDR1 DFQATT, CDR2 SNEGSKA (reference sequence). As DNA, the CDR3 is TGCAGTGCTAGAGTCAGCATCGGGGGCTCAAGAGATACGCAGTATTTT. Its translation is CSARVSIGGSRDTQYF.

In its sample, this clonotype was seen a few times. V is TRBV7-9 and J is TRBJ1-2; 7 nucleotides match TRBD1. Germline trimming cut 2 bases from V and 3 bases from J; bases unmatched to any gene: 9. This CDR3 is built from 16 residues. Germline V lookup: CDR1 SEHNR, CDR2 FQNEAQ (reference sequence). This CDR3 reads CASSLRGQGEYYGYTF. The CDR3 DNA is TGTGCCAGCAGCTTAAGAGGGCAGGGGGAGTACTATGGCTACACCTTC.

To note about this clonotype: A read error may be the cause here, since a much bigger clone is one base away. The chain combines TRBV6-5 with TRBJ2-3, with TRBD2 matching 9 bases. With V trimmed by 6 bases and J by 6 bases, 13 bases remained unmatched. CDR1 is MNHEY and CDR2 is SVGAGI in the germline V gene. CDR3 length: 16 amino acids. CDR3 nucleotide sequence: TGTGCCAGCAGAAAAGGACGAGCGGGAGGAGGGGATACGCAGTATTTT. Its translation: CASRKGRAGGGDTQYF.

As concerns this clonotype: This could be a read error, since a much larger clone is one nucleotide away. The chain has TRBV6-6 and TRBJ2-3; 11 bases fit TRBD1. Germline CDR1 reads MNHNY; CDR2 reads SVGAGI (reference sequence). The CDR3 extends over 14 amino acids. CDR3 coding DNA: TGTACCACGCGGACAGGGGGCACGGGGGATACGCAGTATTTT. Translated: CTTRTGGTGDTQYF.

The V call is TRBV5-1, the J call TRBJ2-1; 8 bases agree with TRBD2. Germline V lookup: CDR1 SGHRS, CDR2 YFSETQ. The CDR3 covers 16 residues. The junction had 12 bases not matched to a gene; V was cut back by 4 bases and J by 6 bases. The CDR3 nucleotides are TGCGCCAGCAGCCGGAGACAGCGGGGGTACGCCAATGAGCAGTTCTTC. Its protein is CASSRRQRGYANEQFF.

V and J are TRBV11-2 and TRBJ2-3, with D perhaps given as TRBD1 or TRBD2 (5 bases each). From germline, CDR1 is SGHAT and CDR2 FQNNGV. V lost 5 bases, J lost 4 bases, and 16 bases lay in between. There are 15 residues in the CDR3. The CDR3 coding sequence is TGTGCCAGCAGCCACGCAGGGTCGGAGGCAGATACGCAGTATTTT. It yields the protein CASSHAGSEADTQYF.

This sequence joins TRBV6-2 or TRBV6-3 and TRBJ2-1, with 9 bases matching TRBD2. The germline gives CDR1 MNHEY, CDR2 SVGEGT. The CDR3 has 17 amino acids. V lost 6 bases to trimming and J lost 8 bases; unmatched junction nucleotides: 17. The CDR3 loop reads CASRSSGGLAWRDEQFF. In DNA form, the CDR3 reads TGTGCCAGCAGATCGTCCGGGGGACTAGCTTGGCGGGATGAGCAGTTCTTC.